Below, one T cell receptor (beta chain) is given with its context. Assay used: immunoSEQ multiplex PCR; TCRdb lists only in-frame clones, some missing. The data show fewer than 200,000 clones, roughly 92% seen once. The CDR3 extends over 15 amino acids. Germline V gives CDR1 SNHLY, CDR2 FYNNEI. J gave up 4 bases and V 4 bases, and 8 bases lay outside the gene matches. These data belong to a study of T cell responses to AZD1222 COVID-19 vaccine. The genes are TRBV2 and TRBJ2-3; the match to TRBD2 covers 7 bases. The receptor was isolated from an adult who received the AZD1222 COVID-19 vaccine. The starting material was peripheral blood, obtained 28 days after the second AZD1222 dose. As DNA, the CDR3 is TGTGCCAGCAGTGGTCAGGGCGGGAGCCCAGATACGCAGTATTTT. It codes for CASSGQGGSPDTQYF. The full variable domain, with the rest looked up from reference TRBV2 and TRBJ2-3, is EPEVTQTPSHQVTQMGQEVILRCVPISNHLYFYWYRQILGQKVEFLVSFYNNEISEKSEIFDDQFSVERPDGSNFTLKIRSTKLEDSAMYFCASSGQGGSPDTQYFGPGTRLTVL.